This entry is about one T cell receptor beta chain. Antigen unknown. This CDR3 has 14 residues. V lost 6 bases to trimming and J lost 2 bases, with 13 bases between them. Germline V gene sequence: CDR1 MGHDK, CDR2 SYGVNS. This sample is part of a study of cytomegalovirus exposure and HLA in healthy donors. PCR was performed using 60 Vbeta and 13 Jbeta primers. Profiled with immunoSEQ multiplex PCR; TCRdb holds only in-frame clones, not every one. Of 200,000 to 250,000 clones in the sample, approximately 87% were seen once. Study-wide results and limits: In an earlier analysis, productive rearrangement rates for most beta V segments clustered near 87% or 30%. The classifier reportedly diagnosed cytomegalovirus status with high sensitivity and specificity. A later analysis linked some 17,000 TCR beta sequences to HLA alleles at 0.05 false discovery rate. A later examination showed that TCR association rates differed by HLA locus, with DRB1 most and HLA-C fewest.

The material sequenced was PBMCs. The TCR was taken from a human donor in good health. The chain employs TRBV25-1 and TRBJ1-2; D uncertain. As DNA, the CDR3 is TGTGCCAGCAGCCGGACGGAGGACAACTATGGCTACACCTTC. It encodes CASSRTEDNYGYTF.